This passage covers 13 T cell receptor beta chains from one sample sequenced in a study of vaccination effects on CD4 cells after COVID-19. The repertoire was sequenced with immunoSEQ multiplex PCR; TCRdb's copy has only in-frame clones and lacks some. The repertoire has around 70,000 clones, more than 70% of them found once; the top ten carry roughly 1.9%. Their antigen targets remain unknown. At the end of over 8 days of culture, CD4+ T cells were isolated. The source material was CD4+ T cells from PBMCs cultured without peptide, sampled before COVID-19 vaccination. These receptor sequences come from a human donor who received a COVID-19 vaccine.

The CDR3 DNA is TGTGCCAGCAGCCTCGGGACTAGCGGGGGGCATGAGCAGTTCTTC. It yields the protein CASSLGTSGGHEQFF. The chain links TRBV7-8 to TRBJ2-1; TRBD2 matches at 15 bases. The trim removed 5 bases at V and 8 bases at J, leaving 4 bases unmatched. This CDR3 has 15 amino acids. CDR1 is SGHVS and CDR2 is FQNEAQ in the germline V gene.

In its sample, this clone was seen once. The chain carries TRBV19 and TRBJ1-3; tentatively, D is TRBD1 (5 bases). This CDR3 has 16 amino acids. The V end lost 4 bases, the J end lost 0 bases, and 13 bases lay between the germline ends. Germline-derived CDR1 and CDR2 are LNHDA and SQIVND (reference sequence). The DNA for the CDR3 is TGTGCCAGTAGTACTCGACAGCTCAGCTCTGGAAACACCATATATTTT. Translating it yields CASSTRQLSSGNTIYF. Full variable domain (missing parts from reference TRBV19 and TRBJ1-3): DGGITQSPKYLFRKEGQNVTLSCEQNLNHDAMYWYRQDPGQGLRLIYYSQIVNDFQKGDIAEGYSVSREKKESFPLTVTSAQKNPTAFYLCASSTRQLSSGNTIYFGEGSWLTVV.

This clone appeared a single time. The J gene is TRBJ2-5, the V gene TRBV5-4; 8 bases are shared with TRBD2. V shed 6 bases, J shed 4 bases, and the junction held 14 bases outside the gene matches. Germline V CDR1 and CDR2: SGHNT, YYREEE (reference sequence). The CDR3 is 16 amino acids. CDR3 sequence reads: CASNKNGGAGVETQYF. CDR3 coding DNA: TGTGCCAGCAACAAAAACGGGGGGGCAGGGGTAGAGACCCAGTACTTC.

This clone was detected only a few times. The chain links TRBV2 to TRBJ2-2; 15 bases are a match to TRBD2. The trim removed 2 bases at V and 3 bases at J, leaving 10 bases unmatched. This CDR3 is 20 amino acids long. In germline, CDR1 is SNHLY, CDR2 FYNNEI. CDR3 sequence reads: CASSENRTSGGALDTGELFF. The CDR3 coding sequence is TGTGCCAGCAGTGAAAATCGGACTAGCGGGGGGGCCCTAGACACCGGGGAGCTGTTTTTT.

J is TRBJ2-6 and V is TRBV2, with D tentatively TRBD2 (5 bases). Germline CDR1 SNHLY, CDR2 FYNNEI. This CDR3 region has 15 residues. The V gene lost 5 bases and the J gene lost 4 bases, with 12 bases spanning the gap. The CDR3 sequence is CASSPRGSGANVLTF. The CDR3, as DNA: TGTGCCAGCAGTCCTCGAGGGTCCGGGGCCAACGTCCTGACTTTC. Supplemented by reference TRBV2 and TRBJ2-6, the full variable domain reads EPEVTQTPSHQVTQMGQEVILRCVPISNHLYFYWYRQILGQKVEFLVSFYNNEISEKSEIFDDQFSVERPDGSNFTLKIRSTKLEDSAMYFCASSPRGSGANVLTFGAGSRLTVL.

This rearrangement joins TRBV28 to TRBJ1-5; 10 bases are shared with TRBD1. The CDR3 extends over 16 amino acids. The germline V gene encodes CDR1 MDHEN and CDR2 SYDVKM. Trimming removed 6 bases from V and 3 bases from J; junction bases left unmatched: 8. CDR3 region: CASRSGTGADNQPQHF. Here the CDR3 DNA reads TGTGCCAGCAGATCCGGGACAGGGGCTGACAATCAGCCCCAGCATTTT.

The chain is built from TRBV20-1 and TRBJ2-5, with 8 bases that match TRBD2. This CDR3 has 16 amino acids. Germline V gene sequence: CDR1 DFQATT, CDR2 SNEGSKA (reference sequence). With V trimmed by 3 bases and J by 4 bases, 13 bases remained unmatched. The CDR3: CSASGRGGLVRETQYF. CDR3 DNA: TGCAGTGCTAGTGGCCGGGGGGGCCTAGTTCGAGAGACCCAGTACTTC.

J is TRBJ1-2 and V is TRBV19; 8 bases agree with TRBD1. CDR1 and CDR2 from the germline V gene are LNHDA and SQIVND (reference sequence). Trimming cost V 7 bases and J 4 bases; bases outside gene matches: 17. This CDR3 spans 17 amino acids. The CDR3 spells CASTKRLGQGPVYGYTF. CDR3 sequence (DNA): TGTGCCAGTACCAAACGTCTCGGACAGGGTCCCGTCTATGGCTACACCTTC.

Points on this clone: Within the sample, other DNA sequences also encode this same CDR3. The chain has TRBV4-1 and TRBJ2-5; 14 bases map to TRBD2. The CDR3 spans 16 residues. The V and J ends lost 1 base and 2 bases, in that order; junction bases with no gene match: 0. CDR1 and CDR2 from the germline V gene are MGHRA and YSYEKL. This CDR3 is CASSQGTSGGQETQYF. The CDR3 nucleotides read TGCGCCAGCAGCCAAGGGACTAGCGGGGGGCAAGAGACCCAGTACTTC.

J is TRBJ2-2 and V is TRBV5-8; D call uncertain. The CDR3 is 13 residues long. Germline assignment: CDR1 SGHTS and CDR2 YDEGEE. Trimming took off 2 bases at V and 2 bases at J, with 4 bases between the two ends. CDR3 DNA sequence: TGTGCCAGCAGCTTTGGTAACACCGGGGAGCTGTTTTTT. Its translation is CASSFGNTGELFF.

The chain uses TRBV20-1 and TRBJ2-1; D may be TRBD2 (5 bases). The length of the CDR3 is 11 residues. V lost 6 bases and J 6 bases, leaving 9 bases between the germline ends. The V gene's germline CDR1 is DFQATT and CDR2 SNEGSKA (reference sequence). CDR3 loop: CSATSFNEQFF. The CDR3 region has the DNA TGCAGTGCAACTAGTTTCAATGAGCAGTTCTTC.

This chain uses TRBV7-9 with TRBJ1-2, with TRBD1 as a possible D gene (5 bases). CDR3 size: 14 residues. CDR1 SEHNR and CDR2 FQNEAQ come from the germline V gene (reference sequence). Trimming cost V 0 bases and J 8 bases, with 13 bases left between them. CDR3 amino acids: CASSLAGRAAGYTF. CDR3 nucleotide sequence: TGTGCCAGCAGCTTAGCGGGGCGGGCCGCCGGCTACACCTTC.

This clone has just a few counts. The V gene is TRBV5-1, the J gene TRBJ1-1, with a possible D match to TRBD1 (5 bases). Germline loops: CDR1 SGHRS, CDR2 YFSETQ. Trimming removed 0 bases from V and 1 base from J, with 13 bases in between. CDR3 length equals 16 residues. CDR3 amino acids: CASSLGRGVGNTEAFF. The DNA for the CDR3 is TGCGCCAGCAGCTTGGGTAGGGGCGTGGGGAACACTGAAGCTTTCTTT.